This entry concerns a single T cell receptor (beta chain). The record originates from a study of siplizumab effects on memory and regulatory T cells. This CDR3 has 17 residues. From germline, CDR1 is SGHRS and CDR2 YFSETQ. Germline trimming cut 3 bases from V and 2 bases from J; bases unmatched to any gene: 12. The protocol was immunoSEQ multiplex PCR, while the TCRdb copy is restricted to in-frame clones and leaves out a portion. The sample lists over 85,000 clones, approximately 92% occurring once. Sequencing was performed on CD4+ T cells sorted from blood. The rearrangement uses TRBV5-1 and TRBJ2-5; 8 positions match TRBD2. This sequence was found in a human donor in good health. CDR3 nucleotides: TGCGCCAGCAGCTGGGGCCCTCGGCGGGGGGTACAAGAGACCCAGTACTTC. Translation gives CASSWGPRRGVQETQYF.